The rows below give T cell receptor beta chains drawn from one sample of a study of T cell responses to AZD1222 COVID-19 vaccine. This table comes from immunoSEQ multiplex PCR, and its TCRdb copy is limited to in-frame clones, with some not included. The sample includes 120,000 to 150,000 clones, roughly nine tenths seen only once; the top ten take roughly 1.5%. The sequenced sample was peripheral blood, obtained 28 days after the second AZD1222 dose. The receptors stem from an adult who received the AZD1222 COVID-19 vaccine. CDR3s include the opening cysteine and the closing phenylalanine or tryptophan. D genes are given only for firm matches. A clone size is listed for some rows: how often the clone was seen (once, few, many), or a class if it is expanded.

v_gene: TRBV6-5; d_gene: .; abundance: .; j_gene: TRBJ2-1; CDR3aa: CASPPREEGKNEQFF; CDR3nt: TGTGCCAGCCCCCCGCGGGAAGAGGGGAAAAATGAGCAGTTCTTC
v_gene: TRBV12-3/TRBV12-4; d_gene: .; abundance: .; j_gene: TRBJ2-5; CDR3aa: CASSFVRETQYF; CDR3nt: TGTGCCAGCAGTTTTGTTCGAGAGACCCAGTACTTC
v_gene: TRBV28; d_gene: .; abundance: .; j_gene: TRBJ1-2; CDR3aa: CASSLGITKTPAGYTF; CDR3nt: TGTGCCAGCAGTTTAGGGATTACCAAGACACCGGCTGGCTACACCTTC
v_gene: TRBV7-8; d_gene: .; abundance: .; j_gene: TRBJ1-5; CDR3aa: CASSLFPGALNQPQHF; CDR3nt: TGTGCCAGCAGCCTCTTCCCGGGGGCCCTCAATCAGCCCCAGCATTTT
v_gene: TRBV9; d_gene: .; abundance: .; j_gene: TRBJ2-3; CDR3aa: CASSVDLATDTQYF; CDR3nt: TGTGCCAGCAGCGTAGATTTGGCGACAGATACGCAGTATTTT
v_gene: TRBV28; d_gene: TRBD2; abundance: .; j_gene: TRBJ2-3; CDR3aa: CASSTSGSGTDTQYF; CDR3nt: TGTGCCAGCAGCACTAGCGGGAGCGGGACAGATACGCAGTATTTT
v_gene: TRBV18; d_gene: .; abundance: .; j_gene: TRBJ1-1; CDR3aa: CASSPGSKDTEAFF; CDR3nt: TGTGCCAGCTCACCTGGCAGTAAGGACACTGAAGCTTTCTTT
v_gene: TRBV19; d_gene: TRBD1; abundance: .; j_gene: TRBJ2-7; CDR3aa: CATSPRDRNSYEQYF; CDR3nt: TGTGCCACCTCACCCCGGGACAGGAACTCCTACGAGCAGTACTTC
v_gene: TRBV5-1; d_gene: TRBD1; abundance: .; j_gene: TRBJ1-3; CDR3aa: CASSGGQGVWRGNTIYF; CDR3nt: TGCGCCAGCAGCGGGGGACAGGGGGTCTGGCGTGGAAACACCATATATTTT
v_gene: TRBV3-1/TRBV3-2; d_gene: .; abundance: .; j_gene: TRBJ2-2; CDR3aa: CASSQEGHHTGELFF; CDR3nt: TGTGCCAGCAGCCAAGAGGGACATCACACCGGGGAGCTGTTTTTT
v_gene: TRBV20-1; d_gene: .; abundance: .; j_gene: TRBJ1-2; CDR3aa: CSAQDSFLYTF; CDR3nt: TGCAGTGCTCAGGACAGCTTTCTCTACACCTTC
v_gene: TRBV29-1; d_gene: TRBD1; abundance: .; j_gene: TRBJ2-1; CDR3aa: CSVGDPRDRGYNEQFF; CDR3nt: TGCAGCGTTGGAGACCCCCGGGACAGGGGATACAATGAGCAGTTCTTC
v_gene: TRBV7-2; d_gene: TRBD1; abundance: .; j_gene: TRBJ1-2; CDR3aa: CASSFLRGAISF; CDR3nt: TGTGCCAGCAGCTTTCTCAGGGGGGCTATATCCTTC
v_gene: TRBV9; d_gene: .; abundance: .; j_gene: TRBJ1-1; CDR3aa: CASSAQPSDTEAFF; CDR3nt: TGTGCCAGCAGCGCACAACCCTCCGACACTGAAGCTTTCTTT
v_gene: TRBV30; d_gene: .; abundance: .; j_gene: TRBJ1-5; CDR3aa: CAWRPPGRRNQPQHF; CDR3nt: TGTGCCTGGAGGCCGCCCGGCAGGCGCAATCAGCCCCAGCATTTT
v_gene: TRBV19; d_gene: TRBD1; abundance: .; j_gene: TRBJ2-7; CDR3aa: CASSFGTGGHYEQYF; CDR3nt: TGTGCCAGTAGTTTCGGGACAGGGGGTCACTACGAGCAGTACTTC
v_gene: TRBV2; d_gene: TRBD2; abundance: .; j_gene: TRBJ2-7; CDR3aa: CASRRLADYEQYF; CDR3nt: TGTGCCAGCAGGAGACTAGCGGACTACGAGCAGTACTTC
v_gene: TRBV27; d_gene: TRBD1; abundance: .; j_gene: TRBJ1-1; CDR3aa: CASGPRDRERGTEAFF; CDR3nt: TGTGCCAGCGGACCCAGGGACAGGGAACGGGGCACTGAAGCTTTCTTT
v_gene: TRBV11-3; d_gene: .; abundance: .; j_gene: TRBJ2-3; CDR3aa: CASSAPRGVTDTQYF; CDR3nt: TGTGCCAGCAGCGCCCCCAGGGGCGTCACAGATACGCAGTATTTT
v_gene: TRBV30; d_gene: .; abundance: .; j_gene: TRBJ2-7; CDR3aa: CAWGESSAEQYF; CDR3nt: TGTGCCTGGGGGGAATCCTCGGCCGAGCAGTACTTC
v_gene: TRBV7-9; d_gene: TRBD1; abundance: once; j_gene: TRBJ1-3; CDR3aa: CASSSPGTAGNTIYF; CDR3nt: TGTGCCAGCAGCTCCCCCGGGACAGCGGGAAACACCATATATTTT
v_gene: TRBV12-5; d_gene: .; abundance: .; j_gene: TRBJ1-1; CDR3aa: CASGPPGGIMNTEAFF; CDR3nt: TGTGCTAGTGGCCCCCCCGGAGGGATAATGAACACTGAAGCTTTCTTT
v_gene: TRBV5-1; d_gene: TRBD2; abundance: .; j_gene: TRBJ2-2; CDR3aa: CASSLSSGIGELFF; CDR3nt: TGCGCCAGCAGCTTGTCTAGCGGCATCGGGGAGCTGTTTTTT
v_gene: TRBV28; d_gene: .; abundance: once; j_gene: TRBJ2-1; CDR3aa: CASSFYGSLNNEQFF; CDR3nt: TGTGCCAGCAGTTTTTACGGGTCCCTCAACAATGAGCAGTTCTTC
v_gene: TRBV7-9; d_gene: .; abundance: .; j_gene: TRBJ1-5; CDR3aa: CASSYWDLRGKGNQPQHF; CDR3nt: TGTGCCAGCAGCTACTGGGACCTGCGAGGGAAAGGCAATCAGCCCCAGCATTTT
v_gene: TRBV28; d_gene: .; abundance: .; j_gene: TRBJ2-7; CDR3aa: CASSRFTGEQYF; CDR3nt: TGTGCCAGCAGCCGCTTTACGGGAGAGCAGTACTTC
v_gene: TRBV7-9; d_gene: TRBD1; abundance: .; j_gene: TRBJ1-4; CDR3aa: CASSSGQGGNEKLFF; CDR3nt: TGTGCCAGCAGCTCCGGACAGGGTGGCAATGAAAAACTGTTTTTT
v_gene: TRBV19; d_gene: .; abundance: .; j_gene: TRBJ1-1; CDR3aa: CASSIDLAWNTEAFF; CDR3nt: TGTGCCAGTAGTATAGATCTAGCCTGGAACACTGAAGCTTTCTTT
v_gene: TRBV4-1; d_gene: .; abundance: .; j_gene: TRBJ2-4; CDR3aa: CASSNRHTIAKNIQYF; CDR3nt: TGCGCCAGCAGCAACCGACACACCATAGCCAAAAACATTCAGTACTTC
v_gene: TRBV11-3; d_gene: .; abundance: .; j_gene: TRBJ1-1; CDR3aa: CASSVGGGMNTEAFF; CDR3nt: TGTGCCAGCAGCGTGGGGGGGGGAATGAACACTGAAGCTTTCTTT
v_gene: TRBV5-1; d_gene: .; abundance: .; j_gene: TRBJ2-1; CDR3aa: CASSLEASNEQFF; CDR3nt: TGCGCCAGCAGCTTGGAAGCGAGCAATGAGCAGTTCTTC
v_gene: TRBV2; d_gene: .; abundance: .; j_gene: TRBJ1-4; CDR3aa: CASTERLRGQGKLFF; CDR3nt: TGTGCCAGCACCGAAAGGCTCCGGGGGCAGGGAAAACTGTTTTTT
v_gene: TRBV2; d_gene: .; abundance: once; j_gene: TRBJ2-2; CDR3aa: CASSEAPSPDGELFF; CDR3nt: TGTGCCAGCAGTGAAGCGCCCTCTCCGGACGGGGAGCTGTTTTTT
v_gene: TRBV25-1; d_gene: .; abundance: .; j_gene: TRBJ1-2; CDR3aa: CASSEWVQGGGYTF; CDR3nt: TGTGCCAGCAGTGAATGGGTTCAGGGCGGTGGCTACACCTTC
v_gene: TRBV6-1; d_gene: .; abundance: .; j_gene: TRBJ2-3; CDR3aa: CASSPQASTDTQYF; CDR3nt: TGTGCCAGCAGCCCCCAGGCTAGCACAGATACGCAGTATTTT
v_gene: TRBV9; d_gene: .; abundance: .; j_gene: TRBJ1-5; CDR3aa: CASSVGPINNQPQHF; CDR3nt: TGTGCCAGCAGCGTAGGACCCATTAACAATCAGCCCCAGCATTTT